One sample yielded the 19 T cell receptor beta chains listed below, sequenced in a study of OX40 agonist ivuxolimab in advanced cancers. The table came from immunoSEQ multiplex PCR; TCRdb's copy has only in-frame clones and leaves some out. The sample includes under 100,000 clones, around 87% of them seen just once. The source was CD4+ or CD8+ T cells sorted from blood, collected in a trial of the OX40 agonist ivuxolimab. Receptors were obtained from an adult with an advanced solid tumor such as melanoma, head and neck, liver or kidney cancer.

The CDR3 DNA reads as TGTGCCAGCGTACAGGCTAATCAGCCCCAGCATTTT. Translating it yields CASVQANQPQHF. The V call is TRBV19, the J call TRBJ1-5, with D maybe TRBD1 (5 bases). V lost 9 bases and J lost 4, with 10 bases in between. Per the germline V gene, CDR1 is LNHDA and CDR2 is SQIVND (reference sequence). The CDR3 is 12 residues long.

This rearrangement joins TRBV6-1 to TRBJ1-2, with D tentatively TRBD1 (6 bases). The germline V and J ends were trimmed by 4 bases and 3 bases, with 9 bases remaining between them. CDR1 and CDR2 (germline): MNHNS, SASEGT. This CDR3 contains 13 residues. In DNA, the CDR3 is TGTGCCAGCAGTGGCGGACAGTACTATGGCTACACCTTC. Protein sequence: CASSGGQYYGYTF.

The rearrangement joins TRBV6-1 to TRBJ2-2, with TRBD2 identical over 10 bases. The CDR3 is 18 residues long. V lost 4 bases, J lost 5 bases, and 13 bases stayed unmatched. The germline gives CDR1 MNHNS, CDR2 SASEGT. CDR3: CASSALVSGGAVTGELFF. CDR3 in DNA: TGTGCCAGCAGTGCCCTCGTGAGCGGGGGGGCCGTAACCGGGGAGCTGTTTTTT.

V and J are TRBV18 and TRBJ2-3, with TRBD2 identical over 7 bases. This CDR3 region has 15 residues. The junction had 3 bases not matched to a gene; V was cut back by 1 base and J by 2 bases. Germline V gives CDR1 KGHSH, CDR2 LQKENI. Here the CDR3 reads CASSPLGGNTDTQYF. In nucleotides, the CDR3 is TGTGCCAGCTCACCACTGGGGGGGAACACAGATACGCAGTATTTT.

The V call is TRBV30, the J call TRBJ1-1; no clear D gene. Looked up from germline, CDR1 is GTSNPN and CDR2 is SVGIG (reference sequence). V dropped 0 bases and J dropped 6 bases, with 8 bases sitting between them. The CDR3 consists of 12 residues. CDR3 residues: CAWSVATAEAFF. In nucleotides, the CDR3 is TGTGCCTGGAGTGTGGCTACCGCTGAAGCTTTCTTT.

This clone was seen once. The chain employs TRBV11-1 and TRBJ2-7; D is unclear. Germline V gene sequence: CDR1 SGHAT, CDR2 FQDESV (reference sequence). V was pared by 1 base and J by 6 bases, with 7 bases between. The CDR3 extends over 12 amino acids. CDR3 protein: CASSLGGLEQYF. The CDR3 DNA reads TGTGCCAGCAGCTTAGGTGGGCTCGAGCAGTACTTC. Drawing the rest from reference TRBV11-1 and TRBJ2-7, the complete variable domain is EAEVAQSPRYKITEKSQAVAFWCDPISGHATLYWYRQILGQGPELLVQFQDESVVDDSQLPKDRFSAERLKGVDSTLKIQPAELGDSAMYLCASSLGGLEQYFGPGTRLTVT.

The chain joins TRBV7-3 to TRBJ2-3; 7 positions agree with TRBD2. This CDR3 is built from 16 residues. J was trimmed by 0 bases and V by 5 bases; bases with no gene match: 8. The germline V gene encodes CDR1 SGHTA and CDR2 FQGTGA. CDR3 sequence (DNA): TGTGCCAGCAGCGGACCGGGACTACCTAGCACAGATACGCAGTATTTT. This sequence encodes CASSGPGLPSTDTQYF.

The chain uses TRBV5-1 and TRBJ2-1; D possibly corresponds to TRBD1 (5 bases). Between the trimmed V and J ends, which lost 4 bases and 4 bases, there was a span of 15 bases. Germline CDR1 reads SGHRS; CDR2 reads YFSETQ. The CDR3 consists of 15 residues. The CDR3 region is CASSPGSVVYNEQFF. Here the CDR3 DNA reads TGCGCCAGCAGCCCAGGGTCTGTCGTGTACAATGAGCAGTTCTTC.

The V gene is TRBV7-8, the J gene TRBJ2-7; D is undetermined. Germline CDR1 is SGHVS and CDR2 is FQNEAQ. The CDR3 has 14 residues. V was trimmed by 1 base and J by 0 bases, leaving 7 bases between them. The CDR3 DNA reads TGTGCCAGCAGCTTAGGCCCGAACTCCTACGAGCAGTACTTC. Its translation is CASSLGPNSYEQYF.

The V and J genes are TRBV5-6 and TRBJ1-1; 7 nucleotides match TRBD1. CDR3 length equals 15 residues. V shed 4 bases, J shed 1 base, and the junction held 7 bases outside the gene matches. Germline CDR1 SGHDT, CDR2 YYEEEE. CDR3 residues: CASSGTAKRNTEAFF. The DNA of the CDR3 is TGTGCCAGCAGCGGGACAGCCAAGCGGAACACTGAAGCTTTCTTT. The full variable domain, in which reference TRBV5-6 and TRBJ1-1 provide the parts outside the CDR3, is DAGVTQSPTHLIKTRGQQVTLRCSPKSGHDTVSWYQQALGQGPQFIFQYYEEEERQRGNFPDRFSGHQFPNYSSELNVNALLLGDSALYLCASSGTAKRNTEAFFGQGTRLTVV.

This clone was found a few times. V usage is TRBV18 and J usage is TRBJ1-5, with D tentatively TRBD1 (6 bases). The V gene's germline CDR1 is KGHSH and CDR2 LQKENI. Trimming shortened V by 4 bases and J by 7 bases, and 14 bases separated the two germline ends. The CDR3 loop spans 14 amino acids. Here the CDR3 reads CASSQSGTTQPQHF. The CDR3 DNA sequence: TGTGCCAGCTCACAATCCGGGACAACCCAGCCCCAGCATTTT.

This clone was seen a single time. This rearrangement joins TRBV28 to TRBJ2-1; either TRBD1 or TRBD2 may fit D (6 bases each). CDR3 length equals 17 residues. Per germline, CDR1 MDHEN and CDR2 SYDVKM. V was cut by 5 bases and J by 0 bases, with 17 bases left in between. CDR3 nucleotides: TGTGCCAGCAGTAAAATGGGGGGCGATTTCTCCTACAATGAGCAGTTCTTC. Translation: CASSKMGGDFSYNEQFF. The full variable domain, in which reference TRBV28 and TRBJ2-1 provide the parts outside the CDR3, is DVKVTQSSRYLVKRTGEKVFLECVQDMDHENMFWYRQDPGLGLRLIYFSYDVKMKEKGDIPEGYSVSREKKERFSLILESASTNQTSMYLCASSKMGGDFSYNEQFFGPGTRLTVL.

The gene calls are TRBV19 and TRBJ1-2; D remains unclear. This CDR3 spans 16 amino acids. Per the germline V gene, CDR1 is LNHDA and CDR2 is SQIVND (reference sequence). V was shortened by 7 bases and J by 1 base, with 19 bases between the two germline ends. CDR3 nucleotides: TGTGCCAGTAATGGCCGGGGTGGCAGCTATAACTATGGCTACACCTTC. It specifies CASNGRGGSYNYGYTF. Full variable domain (remainder filled in from reference TRBV19 and TRBJ1-2): DGGITQSPKYLFRKEGQNVTLSCEQNLNHDAMYWYRQDPGQGLRLIYYSQIVNDFQKGDIAEGYSVSREKKESFPLTVTSAQKNPTAFYLCASNGRGGSYNYGYTFGSGTRLTVV.

The chain employs TRBV5-6 and TRBJ2-3; 10 bases align to TRBD2. Germline V gives CDR1 SGHDT, CDR2 YYEEEE. The CDR3 loop spans 16 amino acids. Trimming took 4 bases from V and 4 from J; bases not matched to a gene: 9. This CDR3 reads CASSTPGLATADTQYF. The CDR3 nucleotides are TGTGCCAGCAGCACGCCGGGACTAGCGACGGCAGATACGCAGTATTTT.

The chain recombines TRBV4-2 with TRBJ2-7; D is unclear. The CDR3 is 15 amino acids. Trimming cost V 0 bases and J 0 bases, with 9 bases left between them. The V gene's germline CDR1 is LGHNA and CDR2 YNFKEQ. CDR3 loop: CASSQDLDRSYEQYF. CDR3 nucleotides: TGTGCCAGCAGCCAAGATCTGGACCGCTCCTACGAGCAGTACTTC.

The gene calls are TRBV2 and TRBJ2-2, with 7 positions matching TRBD2. This CDR3 comprises 15 residues. Unmatched junction bases numbered 5, after V lost 6 bases and J lost 1 base. Germline loops: CDR1 SNHLY, CDR2 FYNNEI. CDR3 coding DNA: TGTGCCAGCAGCCGCACGGGGGGGAACACCGGGGAGCTGTTTTTT. It yields the protein CASSRTGGNTGELFF.

The V gene is TRBV5-4, the J gene TRBJ2-1; 8 nucleotides match TRBD2. Unmatched junction bases numbered 12, after V lost 3 bases and J lost 7 bases. Germline-derived CDR1 and CDR2 are SGHNT and YYREEE (reference sequence). This CDR3 region has 16 residues. The CDR3 here is CASSYASGGPKNEQFF. CDR3 bases: TGTGCCAGCAGCTACGCGTCGGGGGGGCCTAAGAATGAGCAGTTCTTC.

This clone was recorded once. The V and J genes are TRBV13 and TRBJ1-5, with D perhaps TRBD1 (5 bases). V shed 4 bases and J shed 4 bases, with 11 bases lying between them. The germline V gene encodes CDR1 PRHDT and CDR2 FYEKMQ (reference sequence). The CDR3 extends over 14 amino acids. The CDR3, as DNA: TGTGCCAGCAGCTGGGGCAGAATTAATCAGCCCCAGCATTTT. It codes for CASSWGRINQPQHF.

CDR3 loop: CASSPRDYHPQYF. The CDR3 nucleotides are TGTGCCAGCAGCCCGCGGGACTACCATCCGCAGTATTTT. The chain employs TRBV7-3 and TRBJ2-3, with 7 bases matching TRBD2. V lost 5 bases to trimming and J lost 10 bases; unmatched junction nucleotides: 9. The CDR3 totals 13 residues. Germline CDR1 is SGHTA and CDR2 is FQGTGA.